This entry describes one T cell receptor beta chain. These data come from a study of shared clonotypes between healthy human individuals. About the research overall: The donor group consisted of a couple of women and three men, aged 18 to 49.

V shed 3 bases, J shed 4 bases, and the junction held 5 bases outside the gene matches. Germline CDR1 reads LNHDA; CDR2 reads SQIVND (reference sequence). The CDR3 covers 16 residues. The assay was run at deep level. TCRdb keeps only in-frame clones here, not all; method: immunoSEQ multiplex PCR. Of about 490,000 clones in the sample, approximately 78% were seen once. Every donor, a Caucasian adult, lived in Nashville, Tennessee. The chain has TRBV19 and TRBJ2-1; 11 bases line up with TRBD2. This sequence was found in a woman aged 40 to 55 in good health. Some clones in this sample may be carry-over from other donors' samples. Source material: PBMCs. CDR3 region: CASSIPSGRLYNEQFF. For the CDR3, the DNA is TGTGCCAGTAGTATTCCTAGCGGGAGGCTTTACAATGAGCAGTTCTTC.